This TCR beta chain was documented in a study of T cells in Graves' hyperthyroidism and ophthalmopathy. Overall study: Any treatment followed the collection of peripheral blood at initial diagnosis. Study results and limitations: Ophthalmopathy, which appeared later, was predicted by the model a median about 6 months before onset.

The authors took PBMCs from 10 ml fresh peripheral blood. This CDR3 contains 10 residues. Per germline, CDR1 LNHDA and CDR2 SQIVND (reference sequence). The germline V and J ends were trimmed by 10 bases and 10 bases, with 10 bases remaining between them. Comments on this clonotype: Its antigen is unknown.

TCR beta CDR3 regions were amplified from RNA. The TCR CDR3 was amplified in a first-round RT-PCR using the HTBI primer set. MiXCR, run by TCRdb on the multiplex PCR reads, gives a single entry per CDR3 protein. The data contain fewer than 500,000 distinct CDR3 sequences, about 13% of them singletons. The receptor was isolated from a man in his thirties or forties with Graves' hyperthyroidism that later progressed to Graves' ophthalmopathy. The source material was blood. This chain uses TRBV19 with TRBJ1-4; maybe TRBD1 (6 bases). The CDR3 loop is CATKGGKLFF. CDR3 bases: TGTGCCACCAAAGGGGGAAAACTGTTTTTT.